The T cell receptor (beta chain) described here comes from a study of Graves' ophthalmopathy and Graves' hyperthyroidism. The sequenced template was RNA, covering the TCR beta CDR3 region. First-round RT-PCR with HTBI primers preceded a second-round multiplex PCR. TCRdb reprocessed the multiplex PCR reads via MiXCR and lists one record per CDR3 protein. The table shows approximately 700,000 distinct CDR3 sequences, with roughly 41% occurring only once. In the case of this clonotype: Its ends do not fully match the called genes, so a read error is possible.

Orbital computed tomography, thyroid ultrasound, TRAb, serum thyroxine and clinical symptoms formed the basis of diagnosis. Out of around 10 ml of fresh peripheral blood, PBMCs were obtained. CDR3 size: 18 residues. The V gene's germline CDR1 is PRHDT and CDR2 FYEKMQ (reference sequence). Sequencing used peripheral blood. The chain couples TRBV13 to TRBJ1-6; the match to TRBD1 covers 7 bases. This clonotype originated in an adult man with Graves' ophthalmopathy. As DNA, the CDR3 is TGTGCCAGCAGCGTAGGGTCGGAGGGGGCGGTCCATAATTCACCCCTCCACTTT. It translates to CASSVGSEGAVHNSPLHF.